The 26 T cell receptor beta chains in this list originate from one sample, sequenced in a study of T cell responses to AZD1222 COVID-19 vaccine. Profiling relied on immunoSEQ multiplex PCR, and the TCRdb table lists in-frame clones only, not all of them. The sample has 130,000 to 150,000 clones, just over 85% seen once. Sequenced material: peripheral blood, taken 28 days after the second AZD1222 dose. The receptors originated from an adult who received the AZD1222 COVID-19 vaccine.

The chain carries TRBV7-9 and TRBJ1-2, with D uncertain. Germline V lookup: CDR1 SEHNR, CDR2 FQNEAQ (reference sequence). Trimming removed 0 bases from V and 7 bases from J, with 12 bases in between. The CDR3 totals 14 residues. CDR3 protein: CASSLAVGTGGYTF. Here the CDR3 DNA reads TGTGCCAGCAGCTTAGCTGTGGGAACGGGTGGCTACACCTTC.

Only one count was recorded for this clone. V gene TRBV30 combines with J gene TRBJ1-4; no firm D call. Germline-derived CDR1 and CDR2 are GTSNPN and SVGIG (reference sequence). The V end lost 1 base, the J end lost 8 bases, and 8 bases lay between the germline ends. CDR3 length equals 12 residues. Here the CDR3 reads CAWSGPDEKLFF. The CDR3 nucleotides read TGTGCCTGGAGTGGACCGGACGAAAAACTGTTTTTT.

The rearrangement joins TRBV11-2 to TRBJ2-6; no definite D call. This CDR3 comprises 17 residues. Trimming left V 1 base short and J 0 bases short, with 10 bases between. Germline V gene sequence: CDR1 SGHAT, CDR2 FQNNGV. CDR3 nucleotides: TGTGCCAGCAGCTTAGCCCCAGGTAACTCTGGGGCCAACGTCCTGACTTTC. Encoded protein: CASSLAPGNSGANVLTF.

The sample holds a few counts of this clone. The CDR3 here is CASSGGGYYGYTF. CDR3 DNA: TGTGCCAGCAGTGGGGGCGGGTACTATGGCTACACCTTC. The V gene is TRBV2, the J gene TRBJ1-2; D might be TRBD1 (5 bases). Germline-derived CDR1 and CDR2 are SNHLY and FYNNEI. CDR3 size: 13 residues. V lost 4 bases to trimming and J lost 3 bases, with 9 bases between them.

The rearrangement joins TRBV10-2 to TRBJ2-5; TRBD2 might be the D (6 bases). CDR3 length: 12 residues. V lost 6 bases, J lost 4 bases, and 9 bases lay in between. Germline V CDR1 and CDR2: WSHSY, SAAADI. The CDR3 loop is CASRAGIETQYF. The CDR3 DNA follows: TGCGCCAGCAGGGCGGGGATAGAGACCCAGTACTTC.

The chain joins TRBV4-2 to TRBJ2-3, with 9 bases identical to TRBD2. The germline gives CDR1 LGHNA, CDR2 YNFKEQ. With V trimmed by 4 bases and J by 5 bases, 7 bases remained unmatched. This CDR3 comprises 15 residues. The CDR3 region has the DNA TGTGCCAGCAGCCTGGGGGGACTAGCCCGAGATACGCAGTATTTT. Translated: CASSLGGLARDTQYF.

A single count supports this clone. The J gene is TRBJ2-1, the V gene TRBV5-1; D is unclear. V dropped 7 bases and J dropped 1 base, with 9 bases sitting between them. Germline-derived CDR1 and CDR2 are SGHRS and YFSETQ. The CDR3 covers 13 residues. This chain's CDR3 is CASRWESYNEQFF. CDR3 bases: TGCGCCAGCCGCTGGGAATCCTACAATGAGCAGTTCTTC.

This rearrangement joins TRBV7-9 to TRBJ2-7; D is possibly TRBD1 (6 bases). The germline V gene has CDR1 SEHNR and CDR2 FQNEAQ (reference sequence). The CDR3 consists of 14 residues. V lost 4 bases and J 2 bases, leaving 12 bases between the germline ends. The CDR3 loop is CASSSPDSTYEQYF. The CDR3 DNA sequence: TGTGCCAGCAGCTCACCGGACAGCACCTACGAGCAGTACTTC.

This chain joins TRBV14 and TRBJ1-2; D call uncertain. This CDR3 comprises 13 residues. V lost 3 bases and J lost 2, with 7 bases in between. Germline-derived CDR1 and CDR2 are SGHDN and FVKESK. The CDR3 spells CASSQDANYGYTF. In DNA, the CDR3 is TGTGCCAGCAGCCAGGACGCAAACTATGGCTACACCTTC.

The chain links TRBV2 to TRBJ2-7; a possible D gene is TRBD2 (6 bases). CDR1 is SNHLY and CDR2 is FYNNEI in the germline V gene. The CDR3 totals 13 residues. The V and J ends lost 10 bases and 4 bases respectively, with 17 bases between them. The CDR3 spells CAIIRGRGYEQYF. CDR3 sequence (DNA): TGTGCCATTATCCGGGGGAGAGGGTACGAGCAGTACTTC. Based on the CDR3 plus reference TRBV2 and TRBJ2-7, the full variable domain is EPEVTQTPSHQVTQMGQEVILRCVPISNHLYFYWYRQILGQKVEFLVSFYNNEISEKSEIFDDQFSVERPDGSNFTLKIRSTKLEDSAMYFCAIIRGRGYEQYFGPGTRLTVT.

CDR3: CAIASGTDNEQFF. As DNA, the CDR3 is TGTGCCATCGCCAGCGGTACAGACAATGAGCAGTTCTTC. The genes are TRBV10-3 and TRBJ2-1; D may be TRBD2 (5 bases). Germline-derived CDR1 and CDR2 are ENHRY and SYGVKD. This CDR3 is built from 13 residues. Trimming cost V 8 bases and J 5 bases, with 13 bases left between them.

This chain joins TRBV10-1 and TRBJ1-5; 9 bases align to TRBD1. This CDR3 has 17 amino acids. Germline trimming cut 5 bases from V and 4 bases from J; bases unmatched to any gene: 12. CDR1 and CDR2 from the germline V gene are WNHNN and SYGVQD (reference sequence). CDR3 residues: CASSHLVGQGKNQPQHF. CDR3 nucleotides: TGCGCCAGCAGTCACCTGGTGGGACAGGGCAAAAATCAGCCCCAGCATTTT.

V and J are TRBV3-1 (or the pseudogene TRBV3-2) and TRBJ2-5; 11 bases line up with TRBD1. Germline CDR1 reads LGHDT; CDR2 reads YNNKEL (reference sequence). V was clipped by 1 base and J by 1 base; unmatched bases: 8. The CDR3 contains 18 residues. The CDR3, as DNA: TGTGCCAGCAGCCAAGGGGTAGGGACAGGGGGAATCCAAGAGACCCAGTACTTC. This translates into CASSQGVGTGGIQETQYF.

The chain has TRBV13 and TRBJ1-1, with a tentative D call TRBD1 (5 bases). The CDR3 totals 15 residues. The germline V gene encodes CDR1 PRHDT and CDR2 FYEKMQ (reference sequence). V was cut by 1 base and J by 5 bases, with 14 bases left in between. CDR3 bases: TGTGCCAGCAGCTTAGCCCGGGGGGGTGGAACTGAAGCTTTCTTT. Translation gives CASSLARGGGTEAFF.

The rearrangement joins TRBV11-3 to TRBJ2-1; 7 nucleotides agree with TRBD1. The J segment lost 7 bases and the V segment lost 3 bases, leaving 6 bases of the junction unmatched. The CDR3 is made up of 14 amino acids. Germline V lookup: CDR1 SGHNT, CDR2 YENEEA. CDR3 in DNA: TGTGCCAGCAGCTTGGAACAGGGGAGTAATGAGCAGTTCTTC. Translating gives CASSLEQGSNEQFF.

The V call is TRBV28, the J call TRBJ1-5; D may be TRBD1 (5 bases). V lost 6 bases and J 3 bases, leaving 21 bases between the germline ends. The germline V gene has CDR1 MDHEN and CDR2 SYDVKM. This CDR3 has 17 residues. The DNA of the CDR3 is TGTGCCAGCAGCCCCGCCTGGGGGGGTCGACACAATCAGCCCCAGCATTTT. Its protein product is CASSPAWGGRHNQPQHF.

V gene TRBV27 combines with J gene TRBJ1-5; D not certain. CDR1 and CDR2 from the germline V gene are MNHEY and SMNVEV (reference sequence). The CDR3 has 12 residues. V was clipped by 2 bases and J by 6 bases, with 5 bases between them. The CDR3 here is CASSLVGQPQHF. CDR3 in DNA: TGTGCCAGCAGTTTAGTCGGTCAGCCCCAGCATTTT.

The chain joins TRBV7-9 to TRBJ2-5; D is perhaps TRBD1 (6 bases). Trimming pared 2 bases from V and 4 bases from J, leaving 11 bases between. Germline values: CDR1 SEHNR, CDR2 FQNEAQ (reference sequence). The length of the CDR3 is 14 residues. The chain's CDR3 is CASSLSWGLETQYF. In nucleotides, the CDR3 is TGTGCCAGCAGCTTATCTTGGGGGCTAGAGACCCAGTACTTC.

This clone was observed a single time. The CDR3, as DNA: TGTGCCAACAGGTGCAATCAGCCCCAGCATTTT. It encodes CANRCNQPQHF. The chain couples TRBV27 to TRBJ1-5; TRBD1 might be the D (5 bases). Trimming took off 10 bases at V and 2 bases at J, with 6 bases between the two ends. The CDR3 runs 11 residues. Germline assignment: CDR1 MNHEY and CDR2 SMNVEV (reference sequence).

This chain uses TRBV6-6 with TRBJ1-1; 11 nucleotides agree with TRBD1. Germline V gene data show CDR1 as MNHNY and CDR2 as SVGAGI (reference sequence). V was pared by 2 bases and J by 4 bases, with 3 bases of the junction left unmatched. The CDR3 contains 15 residues. The CDR3: CASSYPDRGPTEAFF. CDR3 nucleotide sequence: TGTGCCAGCAGTTACCCGGACAGGGGGCCCACTGAAGCTTTCTTT.

This clone was observed a single time. V usage is TRBV6-5 and J usage is TRBJ1-2, with D possibly matching TRBD1 (6 bases). The germline V gene encodes CDR1 MNHEY and CDR2 SVGAGI. The length of the CDR3 is 13 residues. V shed 6 bases and J shed 4 bases, with 12 bases lying between them. The CDR3 region has the DNA TGTGCCAGCAGCAACAGGGTTCGCTATGGCTACACCTTC. It is translated as CASSNRVRYGYTF.

The chain employs TRBV6-6 and TRBJ1-5; D uncertain. The CDR3 has 13 amino acids. The V end lost 2 bases, the J end lost 3 bases, and 5 bases lay between the germline ends. Germline CDR1 MNHNY, CDR2 SVGAGI (reference sequence). The DNA for the CDR3 is TGTGCCAGCAGTTACGGGATCAATCAGCCCCAGCATTTT. It yields the protein CASSYGINQPQHF.

The chain links TRBV11-2 to TRBJ2-7; tentative D call: TRBD1 (5 bases). Germline assignment: CDR1 SGHAT and CDR2 FQNNGV. The V end lost 4 bases, the J end lost 5 bases, and 9 bases lay between the germline ends. The CDR3 consists of 12 residues. The DNA for the CDR3 is TGTGCCAGCAGCTCCCAGGGTCACGAGCAGTACTTC. Protein: CASSSQGHEQYF.

The chain employs TRBV5-1 and TRBJ1-5; possibly TRBD1 for D (5 bases). The ends were cut back, 0 bases at V and 3 bases at J, with 7 bases in the middle. Germline assignment: CDR1 SGHRS and CDR2 YFSETQ. The CDR3 has 14 amino acids. This CDR3 reads CASSLDGANQPQHF. The CDR3 DNA reads as TGCGCCAGCAGCTTGGACGGGGCCAATCAGCCCCAGCATTTT.

The table lists this clone with a few counts. V gene TRBV5-4 combines with J gene TRBJ1-2; 9 bases are a match to TRBD1. The CDR3 consists of 13 residues. Germline loops: CDR1 SGHNT, CDR2 YYREEE (reference sequence). Unmatched junction bases numbered 7, after V lost 9 bases and J lost 4 bases. CDR3 loop: CATGTGTGYGYTF. The CDR3, as DNA: TGTGCCACCGGGACAGGGACGGGCTATGGCTACACCTTC.

The chain has TRBV7-8 and TRBJ2-4; D is unresolved. CDR1 and CDR2 (germline): SGHVS, FQNEAQ. CDR3 length equals 17 residues. Trimming stripped 0 bases from V and 4 bases from J, with 16 bases between. CDR3 in DNA: TGTGCCAGCAGCTTAGCCTCCCTAGGGATAGGGAAAAACATTCAGTACTTC. It codes for CASSLASLGIGKNIQYF.